The T cell receptor (beta chain) described here comes from a study of T cell responses to AZD1222 COVID-19 vaccine. A remark on this clone: Its antigen is not identified.

Profiled with immunoSEQ multiplex PCR; TCRdb holds only in-frame clones, not every one. Found here are 50,000 to 55,000 clones, approximately 88% of them singletons; the top ten hold about 2.5%. Findings of the study overall: Increased Spike-specific TCR breadth and depth were observed after two AZD1222 doses. Donors were mostly white British, more females; clonal diversity possibly underestimated. Scientists sampled the repertoires only once the peak T cell response had passed.

The germline V gene encodes CDR1 LGHNA and CDR2 YSLEER. The CDR3 extends over 17 amino acids. V lost 4 bases and J lost 13, with 26 bases in between. This sample comprised peripheral blood, obtained 28 days after the second AZD1222 dose. The chain has TRBV4-3 and TRBJ2-6; D gene uncertain. The receptor was isolated from an adult who received the AZD1222 COVID-19 vaccine. The DNA of the CDR3 is TGCGCCAGCAGCCGCGAGAGAGGACGTCACAAAGTCGGGGTCCTGACTTTC. Residues: CASSRERGRHKVGVLTF.